The next 32 T cell receptor beta chains were all read from a single sample in a study of T cell responses to AZD1222 COVID-19 vaccine. Using immunoSEQ multiplex PCR, the repertoire was profiled, and TCRdb retains in-frame clones only, with some absent. The table shows over 110,000 clones, with roughly 90% occurring only once. The sample was peripheral blood, taken on day 0 of AZD1222 vaccination. The receptors shown here come from an adult in good health.

The rearrangement joins TRBV7-9 to TRBJ2-3; tentative D call: TRBD1 (7 bases). The V gene lost 8 bases and the J gene lost 6 bases, with 21 bases spanning the gap. The germline gives CDR1 SEHNR, CDR2 FQNEAQ (reference sequence). The CDR3 contains 15 residues. Written as DNA, the CDR3 is TGTGCCAGCTACATGTCAGGGGGGAGAATGGATACGCAGTATTTT. The encoded protein is CASYMSGGRMDTQYF.

CDR3 sequence reads: CSPKPPGGGSRSNQPQHF. Here the CDR3 DNA reads TGCAGCCCAAAACCCCCAGGGGGGGGCAGCCGAAGCAATCAGCCCCAGCATTTT. V and J are TRBV29-1 and TRBJ1-5; 7 nucleotides line up with TRBD1. Per germline, CDR1 SQVTM and CDR2 ANQGSEA. The V and J ends lost 8 bases and 1 base, in that order; junction bases with no gene match: 20. This CDR3 region has 18 residues.

The V call is TRBV19, the J call TRBJ1-2; D uncertain. Germline loops: CDR1 LNHDA, CDR2 SQIVND (reference sequence). This CDR3 spans 15 amino acids. The germline V and J ends were trimmed by 1 base and 2 bases, with 11 bases remaining between them. CDR3 loop: CASSIVFNSNYGYTF. CDR3 DNA: TGTGCCAGTAGTATAGTGTTCAATTCCAACTATGGCTACACCTTC.

The J gene is TRBJ1-2, the V gene TRBV19, with TRBD1 identical over 7 bases. V gave up 5 bases and J gave up 8 bases; unmatched junction bases: 17. Germline CDR1 is LNHDA and CDR2 is SQIVND (reference sequence). The CDR3 has 16 amino acids. The CDR3 region has the DNA TGTGCCAGTAGTTATCCGCCAACCCGACAGGGTAAAGGCTACACCTTC. Protein product: CASSYPPTRQGKGYTF. The full variable domain, with the rest looked up from reference TRBV19 and TRBJ1-2, is DGGITQSPKYLFRKEGQNVTLSCEQNLNHDAMYWYRQDPGQGLRLIYYSQIVNDFQKGDIAEGYSVSREKKESFPLTVTSAQKNPTAFYLCASSYPPTRQGKGYTFGSGTRLTVV.

The count of this clone is one. Here the CDR3 reads CSASQGNPPTDNSPLHF. In DNA form, the CDR3 reads TGCAGTGCTAGTCAGGGGAACCCCCCGACCGATAATTCACCCCTCCACTTT. V gene TRBV20-1 combines with J gene TRBJ1-6; D perhaps matches TRBD1 (6 bases). Germline V lookup: CDR1 DFQATT, CDR2 SNEGSKA (reference sequence). The CDR3 is 17 residues long. V dropped 3 bases and J dropped 5 bases, with 20 bases sitting between them.

V is TRBV7-2 and J is TRBJ1-5; perhaps TRBD1 as D (5 bases). This CDR3 has 14 residues. Trimming shortened V by 0 bases and J by 7 bases, and 10 bases separated the two germline ends. Germline assignment: CDR1 SGHTA and CDR2 FQGNSA. The CDR3 DNA reads as TGTGCCAGCAGCTTAGCCGGGGGGGGACAGCCCCAGCATTTT. It specifies CASSLAGGGQPQHF.

This sequence joins TRBV27 and TRBJ1-1; D gene ambiguous. The germline V gene has CDR1 MNHEY and CDR2 SMNVEV (reference sequence). CDR3 size: 12 residues. Trimming took 2 bases from V and 5 from J, leaving 6 bases between them. The CDR3 nucleotides read TGTGCCAGCAGTTTAGAAGGGACTGAAGCTTTCTTT. Encoded protein: CASSLEGTEAFF.

The gene calls are TRBV6-5 and TRBJ2-4, with 11 bases fitting TRBD2. The CDR3 consists of 15 residues. Germline CDR1 reads MNHEY; CDR2 reads SVGAGI. V lost 4 bases, J lost 7 bases, and 6 bases stayed unmatched. The CDR3: CASSSIAGGPNIQYF. The CDR3 DNA reads TGTGCCAGCAGTTCGATAGCGGGAGGGCCCAACATTCAGTACTTC.

This clone showed up just once. The rearrangement joins TRBV4-2 to TRBJ2-7; TRBD1 matches at 9 bases. Losses at the gene ends were 2 bases for V and 3 bases for J; bases not matched to a gene: 11. CDR1 and CDR2 (germline): LGHNA, YNFKEQ. CDR3 length: 17 residues. The CDR3 coding sequence is TGTGCCAGCAGCCAACATCAGGGCAGGACAGGGGACTACGAGCAGTACTTC. Translating gives CASSQHQGRTGDYEQYF.

The CDR3 is CASSLAARAGGYTF. CDR3 bases: TGTGCCAGCAGTCTTGCGGCCAGGGCAGGGGGCTACACCTTC. The chain employs TRBV27 and TRBJ1-2; possibly TRBD1 for D (5 bases). The CDR3 is made up of 14 amino acids. The V gene's germline CDR1 is MNHEY and CDR2 SMNVEV (reference sequence). The V end lost 5 bases, the J end lost 8 bases, and 18 bases lay between the germline ends.

The chain joins TRBV2 to TRBJ1-4; 9 positions match TRBD1. The CDR3 runs 15 residues. V lost 6 bases to trimming and J lost 2 bases; unmatched junction nucleotides: 4. Germline CDR1 SNHLY, CDR2 FYNNEI. CDR3 DNA sequence: TGTGCCAGCAGCAGACAGGGGGGTACTAATGAAAAACTGTTTTTT. Its translation is CASSRQGGTNEKLFF.

The rearrangement joins TRBV28 to TRBJ2-7; TRBD1 agrees at 8 bases. The CDR3 consists of 16 residues. Trimming at V came to 6 bases and at J to 2 bases, leaving 12 bases not matched to a gene. Germline V gene lookup returns CDR1 MDHEN and CDR2 SYDVKM. The CDR3 region has the DNA TGTGCCAGCAGCTCTTTCCCGGACAGGGCTCCCTACGAGCAGTACTTC. Its translation is CASSSFPDRAPYEQYF. Together with reference TRBV28 and TRBJ2-7, the CDR3 gives the full variable domain: DVKVTQSSRYLVKRTGEKVFLECVQDMDHENMFWYRQDPGLGLRLIYFSYDVKMKEKGDIPEGYSVSREKKERFSLILESASTNQTSMYLCASSSFPDRAPYEQYFGPGTRLTVT.

This clone appeared once. The rearrangement uses TRBV6-5 and TRBJ1-1, with 7 bases lining up with TRBD1. CDR3 length: 13 amino acids. The V gene's germline CDR1 is MNHEY and CDR2 SVGAGI. The ends lost 7 bases at V and 1 base at J; junction bases unmatched: 3. CDR3 bases: TGTGCCAGCAAAGACAGGGCGAACACTGAAGCTTTCTTT. Encoded protein: CASKDRANTEAFF.

The chain couples TRBV9 to TRBJ2-1; D unresolved. Germline V gene lookup returns CDR1 SGDLS and CDR2 YYNGEE. V shed 1 base and J shed 0 bases, with 8 bases lying between them. The CDR3 consists of 15 residues. The CDR3 is CASSVRTVSYNEQFF. The CDR3, as DNA: TGTGCCAGCAGCGTACGCACGGTCTCCTACAATGAGCAGTTCTTC.

The sample holds one count of this clone. This chain connects TRBV18 to TRBJ2-3; D is uncertain. Trimming removed 1 base from V and 6 bases from J, with 5 bases in between. The CDR3 extends over 12 amino acids. Germline CDR1 and CDR2: KGHSH and LQKENI. This CDR3 reads CASSPLGDTQYF. CDR3 bases: TGTGCCAGCTCACCACTGGGGGATACGCAGTATTTT.

The chain recombines TRBV4-3 with TRBJ1-6; D gene uncertain. The CDR3 extends over 17 amino acids. CDR1 LGHNA and CDR2 YSLEER come from the germline V gene. The V and J ends lost 4 bases and 10 bases respectively, with 23 bases between them. CDR3 sequence: CASSPRAQVRENSPLHF. Written as DNA, the CDR3 is TGCGCCAGCAGCCCGAGGGCGCAGGTACGGGAAAACTCACCCCTCCACTTT.

This sequence joins TRBV30 and TRBJ2-4; D may correspond to TRBD1 or TRBD2 (5 bases each). Germline V lookup: CDR1 GTSNPN, CDR2 SVGIG (reference sequence). V was clipped by 0 bases and J by 2 bases, with 14 bases between them. This CDR3 contains 16 residues. The CDR3 spells CAWSVILGTTKNIQYF. The CDR3 region has the DNA TGTGCCTGGAGTGTGATTTTGGGGACGACCAAAAACATTCAGTACTTC.

The V and J genes are TRBV7-9 and TRBJ2-7; D is perhaps TRBD1 (5 bases). The CDR3 covers 14 residues. From germline, CDR1 is SEHNR and CDR2 FQNEAQ (reference sequence). The V gene lost 3 bases and the J gene lost 4 bases, with 13 bases spanning the gap. The CDR3 nucleotides read TGTGCCAGCAGCTTCGCCAGGGTAGAATACGAGCAGTACTTC. This gives the protein CASSFARVEYEQYF.

This clone is a singleton in its sample. This chain joins TRBV6-6 and TRBJ1-5; no clear D. Germline values: CDR1 MNHNY, CDR2 SVGAGI (reference sequence). The CDR3 is 13 amino acids. V shed 7 bases and J shed 4 bases, with 11 bases lying between them. The CDR3 here is CASTPGLNQPQHF. Here the CDR3 DNA reads TGTGCCAGCACTCCCGGTTTAAATCAGCCCCAGCATTTT.

The V gene is TRBV5-1, the J gene TRBJ2-3; tentative D call: TRBD2 (6 bases). Trimming removed 3 bases from V and 6 bases from J, with 11 bases in between. Germline V gene sequence: CDR1 SGHRS, CDR2 YFSETQ. This CDR3 comprises 13 residues. The CDR3 sequence is CASSSPTRDTQYF. The CDR3 coding sequence is TGCGCCAGCAGCTCCCCGACTAGGGATACGCAGTATTTT. The entire variable domain, with the rest obtained from reference TRBV5-1 and TRBJ2-3, is as follows: KAGVTQTPRYLIKTRGQQVTLSCSPISGHRSVSWYQQTPGQGLQFLFEYFSETQRNKGNFPGRFSGRQFSNSRSEMNVSTLELGDSALYLCASSSPTRDTQYFGPGTRLTVL.

The V call is TRBV15, the J call TRBJ2-7, with D hard to call. The germline CDR1 and CDR2 sequences are LNHNV and YYDKDF (reference sequence). The CDR3 covers 13 residues. The V gene lost 4 bases and the J gene lost 7 bases, with 14 bases spanning the gap. The CDR3 sequence is CATSTNRRSEQYF. The CDR3 DNA follows: TGTGCCACCAGCACCAACCGTCGAAGTGAGCAGTACTTC.

The gene calls are TRBV6-1 and TRBJ1-5, with a weak D call TRBD1 (6 bases). Trimming cost V 1 base and J 6 bases, with 10 bases left between them. Germline-derived CDR1 and CDR2 are MNHNS and SASEGT. The CDR3 totals 14 residues. CDR3 coding DNA: TGTGCCAGCAGTGAAGGTGGGGGCGGTCAGCCCCAGCATTTT. Translating it yields CASSEGGGGQPQHF.

This sequence joins TRBV29-1 and TRBJ2-1; no clear D gene. Trimming left V 7 bases short and J 4 bases short, with 11 bases between. The V gene's germline CDR1 is SQVTM and CDR2 ANQGSEA. This CDR3 is built from 12 residues. The CDR3 here is CSDFDGYNEQFF. The CDR3 coding sequence is TGCAGCGATTTCGACGGTTACAATGAGCAGTTCTTC.

The gene calls are TRBV24-1 and TRBJ1-3; TRBD1 might be the D (6 bases). The germline V gene encodes CDR1 KGHDR and CDR2 SFDVKD. The V gene lost 4 bases and the J gene lost 2 bases, with 11 bases spanning the gap. The CDR3 spans 15 residues. The CDR3 sequence is CATSDPGATGNTIYF. DNA of the CDR3: TGTGCCACCAGTGACCCAGGGGCGACTGGAAACACCATATATTTT.

J is TRBJ2-1 and V is TRBV18, with 8 bases identical to TRBD1. V trimming: 3 bases; J trimming: 8 bases; junction bases outside the gene matches: 3. From germline, CDR1 is KGHSH and CDR2 LQKENI. The CDR3 totals 13 residues. CDR3 residues: CASSPSGGYEQFF. The CDR3 DNA reads as TGTGCCAGCTCACCGTCAGGGGGCTATGAGCAGTTCTTC.

The V gene is TRBV7-2, the J gene TRBJ1-2; D may be TRBD1 (5 bases). Looked up from germline, CDR1 is SGHTA and CDR2 is FQGNSA. Trimming shortened V by 5 bases and J by 0 bases, and 7 bases separated the two germline ends. The CDR3 has 13 amino acids. The CDR3 nucleotides are TGTGCCAGCAGCCGAGGGGCTAACTATGGCTACACCTTC. This gives the protein CASSRGANYGYTF.

This chain joins TRBV12-3 or TRBV12-4 and TRBJ1-5; D ambiguous. V lost 6 bases, J lost 6 bases, and 12 bases lay in between. The CDR3 runs to 13 residues. CDR3 sequence (DNA): TGTGCCAGCAGCGCAGGACTTTCTCAGCCCCAGCATTTT. This encodes CASSAGLSQPQHF.

The CDR3 sequence: CASRKQNQLNTQYF. DNA for the CDR3: TGTGCCAGCAGGAAGCAGAACCAACTAAATACGCAGTATTTT. The rearrangement uses TRBV5-6 and TRBJ2-3; D is ambiguous. The CDR3 runs 14 residues. From germline, CDR1 is SGHDT and CDR2 YYEEEE. The V gene lost 5 bases and the J gene lost 7 bases, with 17 bases spanning the gap.

The V call is TRBV9, the J call TRBJ2-7; weak D call: TRBD1 (5 bases). V dropped 2 bases and J dropped 4 bases, with 13 bases sitting between them. Germline V gene lookup returns CDR1 SGDLS and CDR2 YYNGEE. The CDR3 extends over 14 amino acids. CDR3 bases: TGTGCCAGCAGCGTGAGCAGGGTTGGTTACGAGCAGTACTTC. Amino acid sequence: CASSVSRVGYEQYF.

This chain uses TRBV6-1 with TRBJ1-4; D remains unclear. V shed 1 base and J shed 17 bases, with 17 bases lying between them. Germline CDR1 reads MNHNS; CDR2 reads SASEGT. The CDR3 sequence is 13 residues long. CDR3 sequence (DNA): TGTGCCAGCAGTGAAGTACGTGGCAGGCCGGGTTTTTTT. Protein product: CASSEVRGRPGFF.

The chain is built from TRBV7-2 and TRBJ1-6; perhaps TRBD1 as D (5 bases). Per the germline V gene, CDR1 is SGHTA and CDR2 is FQGNSA. Trimming removed 1 base at V and 7 bases at J, with 11 bases between. This CDR3 spans 15 amino acids. CDR3 residues: CASSLVGVGNSPLHF. CDR3 bases: TGTGCCAGCAGCTTAGTGGGGGTCGGCAATTCACCCCTCCACTTT. Complete variable domain (other parts from reference TRBV7-2 and TRBJ1-6): GAGVSQSPSNKVTEKGKDVELRCDPISGHTALYWYRQSLGQGLEFLIYFQGNSAPDKSGLPSDRFSAERTGGSVSTLTIQRTQQEDSAVYLCASSLVGVGNSPLHFGNGTRLTVT.

The chain couples TRBV27 to TRBJ1-4; D gene unclear. CDR1 MNHEY and CDR2 SMNVEV come from the germline V gene (reference sequence). V lost 7 bases and J lost 4, with 16 bases in between. The CDR3 loop spans 15 amino acids. CDR3 coding DNA: TGTGCCAGCACCTCTTTTCCTCGGGGTAATGAAAAACTGTTTTTT. The encoded protein is CASTSFPRGNEKLFF.